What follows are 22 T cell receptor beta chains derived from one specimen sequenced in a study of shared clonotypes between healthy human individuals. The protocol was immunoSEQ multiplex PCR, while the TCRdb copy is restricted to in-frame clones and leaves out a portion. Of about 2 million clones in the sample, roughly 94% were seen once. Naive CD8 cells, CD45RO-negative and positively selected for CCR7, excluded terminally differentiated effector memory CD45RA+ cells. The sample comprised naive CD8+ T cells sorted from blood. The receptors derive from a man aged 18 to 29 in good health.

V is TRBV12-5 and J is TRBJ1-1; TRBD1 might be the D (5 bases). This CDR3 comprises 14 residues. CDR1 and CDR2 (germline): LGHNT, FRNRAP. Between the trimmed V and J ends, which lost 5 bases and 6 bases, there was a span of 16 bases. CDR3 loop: CASGINSGSAEAFF. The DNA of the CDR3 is TGTGCTAGTGGTATAAATTCAGGGAGCGCTGAAGCTTTCTTT.

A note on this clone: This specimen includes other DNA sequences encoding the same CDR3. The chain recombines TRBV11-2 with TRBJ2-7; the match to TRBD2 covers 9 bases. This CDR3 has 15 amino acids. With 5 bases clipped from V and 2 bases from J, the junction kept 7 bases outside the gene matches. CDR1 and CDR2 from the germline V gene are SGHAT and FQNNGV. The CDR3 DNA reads TGTGCCAGCAGCCTCGGAGCGGGGGGCCCCTACGAGCAGTACTTC. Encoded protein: CASSLGAGGPYEQYF.

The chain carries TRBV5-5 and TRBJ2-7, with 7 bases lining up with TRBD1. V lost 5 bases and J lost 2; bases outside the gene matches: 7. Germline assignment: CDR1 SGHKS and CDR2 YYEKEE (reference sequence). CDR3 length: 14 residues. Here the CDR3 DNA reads TGTGCCAGCAGGGGATCGACAGGGCCCTACGAGCAGTACTTC. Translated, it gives CASRGSTGPYEQYF.

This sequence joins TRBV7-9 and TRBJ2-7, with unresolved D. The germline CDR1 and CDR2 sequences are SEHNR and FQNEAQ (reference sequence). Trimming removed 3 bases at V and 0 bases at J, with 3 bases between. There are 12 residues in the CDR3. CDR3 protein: CASSFASYEQYF. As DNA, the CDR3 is TGTGCCAGCAGCTTTGCCTCCTACGAGCAGTACTTC.

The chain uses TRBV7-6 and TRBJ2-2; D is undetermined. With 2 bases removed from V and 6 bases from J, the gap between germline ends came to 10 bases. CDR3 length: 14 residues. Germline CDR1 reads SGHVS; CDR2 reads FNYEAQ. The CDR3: CASSLSGSPGELFF. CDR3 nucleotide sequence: TGTGCCAGCAGCTTAAGTGGCAGTCCCGGGGAGCTGTTTTTT.

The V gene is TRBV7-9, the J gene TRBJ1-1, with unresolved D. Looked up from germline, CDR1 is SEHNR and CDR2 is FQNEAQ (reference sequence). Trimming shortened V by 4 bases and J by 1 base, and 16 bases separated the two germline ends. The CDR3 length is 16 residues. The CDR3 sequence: CASSSPSGSSNTEAFF. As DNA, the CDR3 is TGTGCCAGCAGCTCACCGTCGGGGTCCTCGAACACTGAAGCTTTCTTT. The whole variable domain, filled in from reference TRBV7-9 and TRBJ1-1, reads DTGVSQNPRHKITKRGQNVTFRCDPISEHNRLYWYRQTLGQGPEFLTYFQNEAQLEKSRLLSDRFSAERPKGSFSTLEIQRTEQGDSAMYLCASSSPSGSSNTEAFFGQGTRLTVV.

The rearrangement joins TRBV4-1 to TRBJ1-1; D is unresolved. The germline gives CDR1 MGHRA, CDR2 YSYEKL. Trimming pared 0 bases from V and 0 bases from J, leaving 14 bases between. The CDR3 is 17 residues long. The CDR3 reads CASSQDRASLVNTEAFF. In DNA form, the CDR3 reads TGCGCCAGCAGCCAAGACAGAGCTAGTCTTGTGAACACTGAAGCTTTCTTT.

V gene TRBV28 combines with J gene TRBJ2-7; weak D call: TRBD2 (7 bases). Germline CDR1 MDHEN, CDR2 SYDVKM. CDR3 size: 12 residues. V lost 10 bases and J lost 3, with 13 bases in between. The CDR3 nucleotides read TGTGCCACGGGGGGCAGGGACTACGAGCAGTACTTC. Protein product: CATGGRDYEQYF.

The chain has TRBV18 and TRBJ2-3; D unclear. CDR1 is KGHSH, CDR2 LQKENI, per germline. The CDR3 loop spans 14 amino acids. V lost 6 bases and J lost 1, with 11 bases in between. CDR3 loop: CASSTLGGTDTQYF. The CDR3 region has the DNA TGTGCCAGCTCGACACTTGGCGGCACAGATACGCAGTATTTT.

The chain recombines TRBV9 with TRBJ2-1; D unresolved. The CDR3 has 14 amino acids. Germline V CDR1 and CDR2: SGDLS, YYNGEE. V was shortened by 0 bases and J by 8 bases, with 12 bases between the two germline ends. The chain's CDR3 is CASSVAGFGDEQFF. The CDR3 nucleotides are TGTGCCAGCAGCGTAGCTGGGTTCGGCGATGAGCAGTTCTTC.

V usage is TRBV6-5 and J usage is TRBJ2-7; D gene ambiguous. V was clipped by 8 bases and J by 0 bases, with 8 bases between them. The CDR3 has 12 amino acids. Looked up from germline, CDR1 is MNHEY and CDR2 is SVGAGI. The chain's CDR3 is CASGIRSYEQYF. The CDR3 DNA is TGTGCCAGCGGTATACGCTCCTACGAGCAGTACTTC.

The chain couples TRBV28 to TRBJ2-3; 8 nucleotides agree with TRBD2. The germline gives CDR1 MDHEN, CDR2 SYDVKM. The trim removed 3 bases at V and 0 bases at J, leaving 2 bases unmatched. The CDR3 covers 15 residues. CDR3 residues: CASSFIAGSTDTQYF. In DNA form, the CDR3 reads TGTGCCAGCAGTTTTATAGCGGGGAGCACAGATACGCAGTATTTT.

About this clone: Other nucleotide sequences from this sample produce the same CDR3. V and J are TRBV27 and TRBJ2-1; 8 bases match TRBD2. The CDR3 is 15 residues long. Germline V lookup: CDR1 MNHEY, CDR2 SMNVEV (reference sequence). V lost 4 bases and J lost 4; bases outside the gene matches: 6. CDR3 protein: CASSSGTSGYNEQFF. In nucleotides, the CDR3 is TGTGCCAGCAGTTCCGGGACTAGTGGTTACAATGAGCAGTTCTTC.

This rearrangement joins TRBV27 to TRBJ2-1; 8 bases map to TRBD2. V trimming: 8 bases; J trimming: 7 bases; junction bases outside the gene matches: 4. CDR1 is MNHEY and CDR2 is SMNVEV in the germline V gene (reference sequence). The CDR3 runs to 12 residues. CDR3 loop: CASRGGRNEQFF. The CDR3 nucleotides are TGTGCCAGCCGGGGGGGAAGGAATGAGCAGTTCTTC.

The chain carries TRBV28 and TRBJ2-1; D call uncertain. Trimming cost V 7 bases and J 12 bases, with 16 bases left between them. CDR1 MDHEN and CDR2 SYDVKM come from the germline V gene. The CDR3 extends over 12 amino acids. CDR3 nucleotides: TGTGCCAGCAAATCCGGGTTTATGGGGCAGTTCTTC. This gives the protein CASKSGFMGQFF.

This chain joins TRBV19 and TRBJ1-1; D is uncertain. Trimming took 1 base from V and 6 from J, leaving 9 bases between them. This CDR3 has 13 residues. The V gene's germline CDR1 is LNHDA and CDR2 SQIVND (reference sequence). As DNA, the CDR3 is TGTGCCAGTAGTATAGGGTATGAGCCTGAAGCTTTCTTT. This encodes CASSIGYEPEAFF.

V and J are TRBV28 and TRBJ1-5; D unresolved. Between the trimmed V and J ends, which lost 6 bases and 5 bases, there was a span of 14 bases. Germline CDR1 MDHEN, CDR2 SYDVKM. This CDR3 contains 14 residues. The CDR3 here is CASRWTGLDQPQHF. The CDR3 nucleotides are TGTGCCAGCAGGTGGACGGGGTTGGATCAGCCCCAGCATTTT.

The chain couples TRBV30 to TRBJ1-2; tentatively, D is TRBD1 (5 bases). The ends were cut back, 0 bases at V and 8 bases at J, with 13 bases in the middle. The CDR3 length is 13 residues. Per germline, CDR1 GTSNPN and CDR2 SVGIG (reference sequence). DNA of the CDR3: TGTGCCTGGAGTGTGGGGCAGGCGGAGGGCTACACCTTC. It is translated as CAWSVGQAEGYTF.

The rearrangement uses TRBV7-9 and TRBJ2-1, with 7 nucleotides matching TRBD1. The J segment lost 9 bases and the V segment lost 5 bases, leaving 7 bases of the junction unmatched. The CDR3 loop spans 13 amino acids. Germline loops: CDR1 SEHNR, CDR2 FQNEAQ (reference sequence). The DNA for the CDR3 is TGTGCCAGCAGCGCCACAGGGGATAGTGAGCAGTTCTTC. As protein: CASSATGDSEQFF.

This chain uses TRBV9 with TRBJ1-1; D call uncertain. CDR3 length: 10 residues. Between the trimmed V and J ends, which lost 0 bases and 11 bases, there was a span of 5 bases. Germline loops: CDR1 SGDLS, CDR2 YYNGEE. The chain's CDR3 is CASSVDGAFF. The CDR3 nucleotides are TGTGCCAGCAGCGTAGATGGTGCTTTCTTT.

The CDR3 loop reads CASRDRGHDEQYF. The DNA for the CDR3 is TGTGCCAGTAGAGACAGGGGGCACGACGAGCAGTACTTC. The V call is TRBV19, the J call TRBJ2-7; 10 nucleotides align to TRBD1. Germline-derived CDR1 and CDR2 are LNHDA and SQIVND (reference sequence). This CDR3 spans 13 amino acids. The V gene end was trimmed by 6 bases and the J gene end by 5 bases; junction bases not matched to a gene: 4.

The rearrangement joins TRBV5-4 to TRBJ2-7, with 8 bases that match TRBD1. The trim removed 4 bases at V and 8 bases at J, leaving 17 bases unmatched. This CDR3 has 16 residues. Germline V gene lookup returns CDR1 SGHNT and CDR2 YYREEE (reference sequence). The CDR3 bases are TGTGCCAGCAGCCCCCAGTCGGGGACAGGTAGTTACCAGCAGTACTTC. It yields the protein CASSPQSGTGSYQQYF. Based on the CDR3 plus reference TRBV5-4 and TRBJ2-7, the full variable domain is ETGVTQSPTHLIKTRGQQVTLRCSSQSGHNTVSWYQQALGQGPQFIFQYYREEENGRGNFPPRFSGLQFPNYSSELNVNALELDDSALYLCASSPQSGTGSYQQYFGPGTRLTVT.